The 2 T cell receptor beta chains reported below all come from one sample, sequenced in a study of T cell repertoires in ileal Crohn's disease. Here immunoSEQ multiplex PCR was the method, and the copy in TCRdb shows in-frame clones only, minus some. The table includes about 13,000 clones, approximately 81% detected once. Time point indicated: neoterminal ileum biopsy at postoperative endoscopy, about 6 months after surgery. Sequenced: ileal tissue. The receptor set was obtained from an adult with Crohn's disease.

The chain couples TRBV28 to TRBJ1-5; 9 nucleotides line up with TRBD1. Germline V CDR1 and CDR2: MDHEN, SYDVKM. The CDR3 totals 15 residues. J was trimmed by 4 bases and V by 3 bases; bases with no gene match: 4. CDR3 amino acids: CASSFPGTGNQPQHF. Written as DNA, the CDR3 is TGTGCCAGCAGTTTCCCCGGGACAGGGAATCAGCCCCAGCATTTT.

This chain joins TRBV7-9 and TRBJ2-1; D perhaps matches TRBD2 (5 bases). Trimming shortened V by 3 bases and J by 7 bases, and 16 bases separated the two germline ends. This CDR3 is 15 amino acids long. CDR1 and CDR2 from the germline V gene are SEHNR and FQNEAQ (reference sequence). The CDR3 loop is CASSFPADPWNEQFF. CDR3 DNA sequence: TGTGCCAGCAGCTTTCCAGCGGACCCATGGAATGAGCAGTTCTTC. The complete variable domain, with remaining parts taken from reference TRBV7-9 and TRBJ2-1, reads DTGVSQNPRHKITKRGQNVTFRCDPISEHNRLYWYRQTLGQGPEFLTYFQNEAQLEKSRLLSDRFSAERPKGSFSTLEIQRTEQGDSAMYLCASSFPADPWNEQFFGPGTRLTVL.